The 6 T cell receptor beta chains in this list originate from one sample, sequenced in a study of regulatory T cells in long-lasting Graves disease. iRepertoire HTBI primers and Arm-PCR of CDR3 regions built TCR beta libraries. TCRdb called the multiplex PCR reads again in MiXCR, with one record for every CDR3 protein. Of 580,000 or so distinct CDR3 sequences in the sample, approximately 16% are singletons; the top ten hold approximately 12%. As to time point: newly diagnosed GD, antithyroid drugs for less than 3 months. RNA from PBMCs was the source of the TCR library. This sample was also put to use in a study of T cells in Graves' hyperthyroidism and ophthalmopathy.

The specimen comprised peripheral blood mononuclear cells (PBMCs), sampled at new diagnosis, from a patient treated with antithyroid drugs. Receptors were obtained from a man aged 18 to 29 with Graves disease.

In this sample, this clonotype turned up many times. CDR3 sequence (DNA): TGTGCCAGCAGCGGCGGGACGGCGAACCACGAGCAGTACTTC. Its translation: CASSGGTANHEQYF. The V gene is TRBV7-3, the J gene TRBJ2-7; TRBD2 is a possible D gene (6 bases). Germline CDR1 reads SGHTA; CDR2 reads FQGTGA. Deletions cut 5 bases from V and 5 bases from J, with 16 bases between. The CDR3 spans 14 residues.

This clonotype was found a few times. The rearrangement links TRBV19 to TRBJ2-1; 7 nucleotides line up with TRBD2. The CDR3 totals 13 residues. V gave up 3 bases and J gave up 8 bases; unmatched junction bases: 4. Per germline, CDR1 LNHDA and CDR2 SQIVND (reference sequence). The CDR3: CASSIREVDEQFF. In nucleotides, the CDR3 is TGTGCCAGTAGTATTCGGGAGGTCGATGAGCAGTTCTTC.

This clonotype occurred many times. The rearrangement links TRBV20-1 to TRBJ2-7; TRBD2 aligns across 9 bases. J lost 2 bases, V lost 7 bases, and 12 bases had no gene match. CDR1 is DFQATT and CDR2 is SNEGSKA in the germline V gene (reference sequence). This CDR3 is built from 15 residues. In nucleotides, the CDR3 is TGCAGTGATAGCCCACTAGCGGGCCTCACCTACGAGCAGTACTTC. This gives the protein CSDSPLAGLTYEQYF.

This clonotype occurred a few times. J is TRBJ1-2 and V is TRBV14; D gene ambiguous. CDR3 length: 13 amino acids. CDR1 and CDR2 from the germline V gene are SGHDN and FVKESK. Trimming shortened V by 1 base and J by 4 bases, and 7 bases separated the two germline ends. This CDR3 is CASSQAGFYGYTF. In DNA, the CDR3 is TGTGCCAGCAGCCAAGCCGGATTCTATGGCTACACCTTC.

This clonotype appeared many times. The CDR3 coding sequence is TGTGCCAGCAGTGGACAGGTATCGAACACTGAAGCTTTCTTT. Protein: CASSGQVSNTEAFF. This chain links TRBV2 with TRBJ1-1, with D maybe TRBD1 (6 bases). V dropped 4 bases and J dropped 1 base, with 10 bases sitting between them. The V gene's germline CDR1 is SNHLY and CDR2 FYNNEI. This CDR3 is 14 amino acids long.

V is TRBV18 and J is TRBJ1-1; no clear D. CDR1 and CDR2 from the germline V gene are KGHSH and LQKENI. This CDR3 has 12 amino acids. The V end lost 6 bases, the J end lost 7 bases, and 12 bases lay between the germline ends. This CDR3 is CASSITQFEAFF. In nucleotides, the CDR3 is TGTGCCAGCTCGATCACCCAGTTTGAAGCTTTCTTT.